The entry below gives a single TCR beta chain sequence along with its context. Its antigen is undetermined. The CDR3 loop spans 12 amino acids. Germline assignment: CDR1 SGHNT and CDR2 YYREEE (reference sequence). Germline trimming cut 5 bases from V and 6 bases from J; bases unmatched to any gene: 4. The data were taken from a study of cytomegalovirus exposure and HLA in healthy donors. Clones were sequenced by immunoSEQ multiplex PCR, and TCRdb holds only the in-frame ones, with some missing. Here the sample spans some 350,000 clones, around 87% being singletons. Study results and limitations: The tendency of first-cohort TCR clusters to co-occur in the 120 or so validation repertoires was the finding of a later analysis. The authors listed 180 or so TCR beta chains as cytomegalovirus-associated. TCR sequences were mostly rare, though some public TCRs occurred in many donors.

This clonotype was obtained from a woman in her thirties in good health and CMV-seropositive. Sequencing input: PBMCs. The chain combines TRBV5-4 with TRBJ2-7; TRBD2 aligns across 8 bases. In nucleotides, the CDR3 is TGTGCCAGCAGTACCGGGACTAGCGAGCAGTACTTC. This sequence encodes CASSTGTSEQYF.